These 30 T cell receptor beta chains were all obtained from the same sample, sequenced in a study of cytomegalovirus exposure and HLA in healthy donors. 60 Vbeta and 13 Jbeta primers were used in PCR. Data came from immunoSEQ multiplex PCR; TCRdb stores just in-frame clones and leaves some out. The data hold 84,000 or so clones, with around four fifths observed a single time. Sequences were obtained from PBMCs. The origin of the receptors is a boy younger than 18 in good health and CMV-seronegative.

The chain carries TRBV2 and TRBJ2-7; D is uncertain. The V gene's germline CDR1 is SNHLY and CDR2 FYNNEI. Deletions cut 4 bases from V and 4 bases from J, with 5 bases between. This CDR3 spans 11 amino acids. The CDR3 DNA reads as TGTGCCAGCAGTGTCTCTTACGAGCAGTACTTC. Translation: CASSVSYEQYF.

The chain combines TRBV29-1 with TRBJ2-1, with a possible D match to TRBD1 (6 bases). Per the germline V gene, CDR1 is SQVTM and CDR2 is ANQGSEA. V was pared by 7 bases and J by 13 bases, with 14 bases between. The CDR3 sequence is 10 residues long. The CDR3: CSASTDRQFF. In DNA form, the CDR3 reads TGCAGCGCCTCCACGGACAGACAGTTCTTC.

V is TRBV27 and J is TRBJ1-2, with a tentative D call TRBD1 (5 bases). The CDR3 covers 14 residues. Germline CDR1 MNHEY, CDR2 SMNVEV (reference sequence). Trimming left V 4 bases short and J 4 bases short, with 13 bases between. The CDR3 nucleotides are TGTGCCAGCAGTTCTATGAGGGGAGGCTATGGCTACACCTTC. Residues: CASSSMRGGYGYTF.

This clone appeared a few times. The chain couples TRBV10-3 to TRBJ2-1; TRBD2 might be the D (7 bases). Germline CDR1 reads ENHRY; CDR2 reads SYGVKD. This CDR3 has 15 residues. V lost 4 bases, J lost 7 bases, and 17 bases lay in between. In DNA form, the CDR3 reads TGTGCCATCAGTGTAGGGGGGGCCCCCTCGAATGAGCAGTTCTTC. It is translated as CAISVGGAPSNEQFF.

V usage is TRBV10-2 and J usage is TRBJ2-7, with 8 nucleotides matching TRBD1. Germline values: CDR1 WSHSY, CDR2 SAAADI. The CDR3 extends over 14 amino acids. After removal of 6 bases from V and 3 bases from J, the junction contained 7 bases not matched to a gene. CDR3 region: CASSSTGVVYEQYF. The CDR3 DNA sequence: TGCGCCAGCAGCTCGACAGGGGTAGTCTACGAGCAGTACTTC.

V usage is TRBV30 and J usage is TRBJ2-3; 7 bases map to TRBD2. This CDR3 contains 15 residues. Germline CDR1 and CDR2: GTSNPN and SVGIG (reference sequence). V trimming: 4 bases; J trimming: 1 base; junction bases outside the gene matches: 8. CDR3: CAWTGSGTRTDTQYF. The CDR3 DNA reads TGTGCCTGGACCGGCAGCGGGACCCGCACAGATACGCAGTATTTT. Supplemented by reference TRBV30 and TRBJ2-3, the full variable domain reads SQTIHQWPATLVQPVGSPLSLECTVEGTSNPNLYWYRQAAGRGLQLLFYSVGIGQISSEVPQNLSASRPQDRQFILSSKKLLLSDSGFYLCAWTGSGTRTDTQYFGPGTRLTVL.

The chain employs TRBV5-1 and TRBJ2-7; the match to TRBD1 covers 11 bases. Germline V gives CDR1 SGHRS, CDR2 YFSETQ. V lost 2 bases to trimming and J lost 2 bases; unmatched junction nucleotides: 3. The CDR3 consists of 15 residues. The CDR3 DNA reads as TGCGCCAGCAGCTTACGGACAGGGGGCGCCTACGAGCAGTACTTC. This translates into CASSLRTGGAYEQYF.

The rearrangement joins TRBV29-1 to TRBJ1-2; maybe TRBD1 (5 bases). CDR3 length: 15 amino acids. The germline V gene has CDR1 SQVTM and CDR2 ANQGSEA. Between the trimmed V and J ends, which lost 1 base and 5 bases, there was a span of 17 bases. The chain's CDR3 is CSVEGRGPLGYGYTF. CDR3 in DNA: TGCAGCGTTGAAGGGCGGGGACCCCTGGGGTATGGCTACACCTTC.

The CDR3 loop reads CASTFARNEKLFF. The CDR3 DNA is TGTGCCAGCACATTCGCACGGAATGAAAAACTGTTTTTT. The chain combines TRBV6-5 with TRBJ1-4; D is undetermined. Germline CDR1 is MNHEY and CDR2 is SVGAGI. The V gene lost 7 bases and the J gene lost 5 bases, with 11 bases spanning the gap. CDR3 length equals 13 residues.

V and J are TRBV6-1 and TRBJ1-5; 8 bases fit TRBD1. Germline lookup yields CDR1 MNHNS and CDR2 SASEGT. The CDR3 covers 13 residues. Trimming took 4 bases from V and 5 from J; bases not matched to a gene: 1. The CDR3 region is CASSGQGHQPQHF. CDR3 in DNA: TGTGCCAGCAGTGGACAGGGGCATCAGCCCCAGCATTTT.

The J gene is TRBJ2-7, the V gene TRBV27, with 8 bases that match TRBD2. The ends lost 6 bases at V and 6 bases at J; junction bases unmatched: 7. CDR3 length: 13 residues. Germline values: CDR1 MNHEY, CDR2 SMNVEV (reference sequence). This chain's CDR3 is CASSKAGEGEQYF. The CDR3 coding sequence is TGTGCCAGCAGCAAAGCGGGAGAGGGCGAGCAGTACTTC.

The CDR3 nucleotides are TGCGCCAGCAGCCAAGAATATGACACAGTCTACGAGCAGTACTTC. The encoded protein is CASSQEYDTVYEQYF. This chain connects TRBV4-1 to TRBJ2-7; no firm D call. CDR1 and CDR2 (germline): MGHRA, YSYEKL. Deletions cut 0 bases from V and 3 bases from J, with 12 bases between. The CDR3 has 15 residues.

The chain uses TRBV5-6 and TRBJ2-7, with 8 bases that match TRBD2. CDR3 length equals 18 residues. Germline CDR1 is SGHDT and CDR2 is YYEEEE. V was pared by 4 bases and J by 3 bases, with 18 bases of the junction left unmatched. The CDR3 sequence: CASSGAVRFGTRRYEQYF. The CDR3 DNA reads TGTGCCAGCAGCGGGGCGGTTCGTTTCGGGACTAGACGCTACGAGCAGTACTTC.

This clone is a singleton in its sample. V gene TRBV19 combines with J gene TRBJ2-7; maybe TRBD1 (6 bases). Per the germline V gene, CDR1 is LNHDA and CDR2 is SQIVND (reference sequence). Trimming took off 6 bases at V and 0 bases at J, with 12 bases between the two ends. The CDR3 length is 14 residues. The CDR3 here is CASSPGTNSYEQYF. The CDR3 nucleotides read TGTGCCAGTAGCCCTGGGACAAACTCCTACGAGCAGTACTTC. Filled out from reference TRBV19 and TRBJ2-7, the complete variable domain reads DGGITQSPKYLFRKEGQNVTLSCEQNLNHDAMYWYRQDPGQGLRLIYYSQIVNDFQKGDIAEGYSVSREKKESFPLTVTSAQKNPTAFYLCASSPGTNSYEQYFGPGTRLTVT.

The genes are TRBV29-1 and TRBJ2-7; the D gene is possibly TRBD1 (6 bases). The CDR3 runs to 15 residues. V lost 0 bases, J lost 2 bases, and 14 bases lay in between. The germline gives CDR1 SQVTM, CDR2 ANQGSEA. The CDR3 DNA reads TGCAGCGTTGAAGATAGGGGGACCCCCCCCTACGAGCAGTACTTC. Amino acids: CSVEDRGTPPYEQYF.

The table lists this clone with a few counts. The gene calls are TRBV5-8 and TRBJ1-4; TRBD1 agrees at 9 bases. CDR1 is SGHTS and CDR2 is YDEGEE in the germline V gene. The V gene end was trimmed by 3 bases and the J gene end by 3 bases; junction bases not matched to a gene: 3. There are 15 residues in the CDR3. CDR3 protein: CASSWRDRANEKLFF. The DNA of the CDR3 is TGTGCCAGCAGCTGGAGGGACAGGGCTAATGAAAAACTGTTTTTT.

The chain uses TRBV19 and TRBJ1-1, with no clear D. Per germline, CDR1 LNHDA and CDR2 SQIVND (reference sequence). The CDR3 is 12 amino acids. The V and J ends lost 4 bases and 3 bases respectively, with 6 bases between them. In nucleotides, the CDR3 is TGTGCCAGTAGTACCGGGTACACTGAAGCTTTCTTT. It encodes CASSTGYTEAFF.

This clone turned up a few times. The chain joins TRBV30 to TRBJ2-7; 8 bases align to TRBD1. From germline, CDR1 is GTSNPN and CDR2 SVGIG (reference sequence). J lost 5 bases, V lost 0 bases, and 12 bases had no gene match. CDR3 length: 16 amino acids. CDR3 amino acids: CAWSVLDRVPYDEQYF. In nucleotides, the CDR3 is TGTGCCTGGAGTGTATTGGACAGGGTTCCTTACGACGAGCAGTACTTC.

The rearrangement joins TRBV5-1 to TRBJ2-1, with 7 bases aligning to TRBD2. The CDR3 is made up of 15 amino acids. Germline CDR1 SGHRS, CDR2 YFSETQ. J lost 2 bases, V lost 2 bases, and 4 bases had no gene match. DNA of the CDR3: TGCGCCAGCAGCTTCTACGCGGGAGCCTACAATGAGCAGTTCTTC. Its translation is CASSFYAGAYNEQFF.

V usage is TRBV7-9 and J usage is TRBJ1-2, with 7 bases aligning to TRBD1. Losses at the gene ends were 5 bases for V and 7 bases for J; bases not matched to a gene: 19. The CDR3 spans 17 residues. Germline V CDR1 and CDR2: SEHNR, FQNEAQ (reference sequence). CDR3 nucleotides: TGTGCCAGCAGCGATCATTTCTTCTACAGGGGTGGTTCTGGCTACACCTTC. Encoded protein: CASSDHFFYRGGSGYTF.

This sequence joins TRBV27 and TRBJ2-5; D perhaps matches TRBD1 (5 bases). The V gene's germline CDR1 is MNHEY and CDR2 SMNVEV (reference sequence). V was shortened by 3 bases and J by 5 bases, with 13 bases between the two germline ends. The CDR3 has 14 residues. The CDR3 DNA follows: TGTGCCAGCAGTTTTGCCAGGGTGGGTGAGACCCAGTACTTC. Translating gives CASSFARVGETQYF.

The CDR3 here is CASSQDLPGAMNTEAFF. The CDR3 DNA reads TGCGCCAGCAGCCAAGATTTGCCAGGGGCCATGAACACTGAAGCTTTCTTT. The chain is built from TRBV4-3 and TRBJ1-1, with D possibly matching TRBD1 (6 bases). CDR3 length equals 17 residues. Germline assignment: CDR1 LGHNA and CDR2 YSLEER. Deletions cut 0 bases from V and 0 bases from J, with 14 bases between.

This clone appeared a few times. This chain joins TRBV7-9 and TRBJ1-4, with 8 bases aligning to TRBD1. The germline CDR1 and CDR2 sequences are SEHNR and FQNEAQ (reference sequence). The ends lost 1 base at V and 6 bases at J; junction bases unmatched: 1. There are 14 residues in the CDR3. CDR3 bases: TGTGCCAGCAGCTTAGTACAGGGGGATGAAAAACTGTTTTTT. This gives the protein CASSLVQGDEKLFF.

V is TRBV19 and J is TRBJ2-7, with D perhaps TRBD1 (6 bases). The CDR3 covers 13 residues. V lost 3 bases to trimming and J lost 5 bases, with 11 bases between them. Germline V lookup: CDR1 LNHDA, CDR2 SQIVND (reference sequence). The CDR3 reads CASSIYTGNEQYF. The CDR3 region has the DNA TGTGCCAGTAGTATTTATACAGGGAACGAGCAGTACTTC.

The rearrangement joins TRBV6-1 to TRBJ2-3, with 10 bases that match TRBD2. Trimming removed 6 bases from V and 3 bases from J; junction bases left unmatched: 0. CDR1 is MNHNS and CDR2 is SASEGT in the germline V gene. The CDR3 extends over 13 amino acids. This chain's CDR3 is CASRLAGTDTQYF. Here the CDR3 DNA reads TGTGCCAGCAGACTAGCGGGAACAGATACGCAGTATTTT.

In this sample, this clone turned up once. The CDR3 protein is CASSLGDMGSPLHF. DNA for the CDR3: TGCGCCAGCAGCTTGGGGGACATGGGCTCACCCCTCCACTTT. V usage is TRBV5-1 and J usage is TRBJ1-6, with D perhaps matching TRBD1 (6 bases). V was clipped by 0 bases and J by 10 bases, with 11 bases between them. Germline V gene lookup returns CDR1 SGHRS and CDR2 YFSETQ. CDR3 size: 14 residues. Looking up the rest from reference TRBV5-1 and TRBJ1-6 gives the full variable domain: KAGVTQTPRYLIKTRGQQVTLSCSPISGHRSVSWYQQTPGQGLQFLFEYFSETQRNKGNFPGRFSGRQFSNSRSEMNVSTLELGDSALYLCASSLGDMGSPLHFGNGTRLTVT.

This sequence joins TRBV28 and TRBJ1-5, with D perhaps TRBD1 (6 bases). Deletions cut 8 bases from V and 1 base from J, with 9 bases between. Germline lookup yields CDR1 MDHEN and CDR2 SYDVKM. This CDR3 contains 13 residues. CDR3 region: CASADRSNQPQHF. The DNA for the CDR3 is TGTGCCAGCGCTGACAGGAGCAATCAGCCCCAGCATTTT.

The chain uses TRBV28 and TRBJ1-1, with no clear D. Germline assignment: CDR1 MDHEN and CDR2 SYDVKM. The CDR3 is 15 amino acids. Trimming pared 7 bases from V and 0 bases from J, leaving 15 bases between. The CDR3 spells CASKTVTTVNTEAFF. The DNA for the CDR3 is TGTGCCAGCAAAACAGTCACGACGGTGAACACTGAAGCTTTCTTT.

CDR3 sequence: CASSLLGGGEQYF. CDR3 DNA: TGTGCCAGCAGCTTGCTTGGAGGAGGCGAGCAGTACTTC. The V gene is TRBV5-6, the J gene TRBJ2-7; maybe TRBD2 (5 bases). The CDR3 extends over 13 amino acids. Germline values: CDR1 SGHDT, CDR2 YYEEEE. Deletions cut 1 base from V and 6 bases from J, with 11 bases between.

This sequence joins TRBV7-6 and TRBJ1-3; D may be TRBD1 (6 bases). The V gene lost 0 bases and the J gene lost 0 bases, with 12 bases spanning the gap. Germline V gives CDR1 SGHVS, CDR2 FNYEAQ. This CDR3 is 17 amino acids long. The CDR3 loop is CASSLARGGASGNTIYF. The DNA of the CDR3 is TGTGCCAGCAGCTTAGCGAGGGGGGGCGCCTCTGGAAACACCATATATTTT.